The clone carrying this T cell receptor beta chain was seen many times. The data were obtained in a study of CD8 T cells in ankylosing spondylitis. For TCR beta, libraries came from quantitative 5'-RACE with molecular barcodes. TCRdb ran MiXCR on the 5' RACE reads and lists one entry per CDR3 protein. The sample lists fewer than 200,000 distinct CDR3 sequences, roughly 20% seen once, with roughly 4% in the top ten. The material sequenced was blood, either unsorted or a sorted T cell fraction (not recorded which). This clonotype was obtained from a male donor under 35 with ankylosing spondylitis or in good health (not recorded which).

The CDR3 nucleotides read TGTGCCAGCAGCCAAGAGACGGCGGGAGGGCGAGACAATGAGCAGTTCTTC. Translation gives CASSQETAGGRDNEQFF. The chain joins TRBV3-1 to TRBJ2-1, with 9 positions matching TRBD2. From germline, CDR1 is LGHDT and CDR2 YNNKEL (reference sequence). This CDR3 is built from 17 residues. With V trimmed by 0 bases and J by 5 bases, 8 bases remained unmatched.